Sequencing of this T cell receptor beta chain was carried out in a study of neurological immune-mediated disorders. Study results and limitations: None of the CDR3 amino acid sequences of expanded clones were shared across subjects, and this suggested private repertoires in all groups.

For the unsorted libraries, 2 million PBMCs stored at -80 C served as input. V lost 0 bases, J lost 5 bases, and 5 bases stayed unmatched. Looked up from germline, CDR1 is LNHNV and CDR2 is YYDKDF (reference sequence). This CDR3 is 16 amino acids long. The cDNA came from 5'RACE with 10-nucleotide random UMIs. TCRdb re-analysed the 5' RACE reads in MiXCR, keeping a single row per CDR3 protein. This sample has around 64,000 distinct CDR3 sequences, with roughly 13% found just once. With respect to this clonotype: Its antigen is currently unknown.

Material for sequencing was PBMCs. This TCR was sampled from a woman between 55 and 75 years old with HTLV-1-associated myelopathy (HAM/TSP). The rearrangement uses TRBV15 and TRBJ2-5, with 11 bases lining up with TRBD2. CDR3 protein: CATSRDRLAGWETQYF. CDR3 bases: TGTGCCACCAGCAGAGATCGACTAGCGGGATGGGAGACCCAGTACTTC.